Given below is one TCR beta chain in context. This CDR3 comprises 15 residues. V lost 6 bases to trimming and J lost 7 bases; unmatched junction nucleotides: 11. The germline gives CDR1 MNHEY, CDR2 SVGAGI. Original methodology: Quantification of nucleated cells was approximated via reference gene primer amplification. This table comes from immunoSEQ multiplex PCR, and its TCRdb copy is limited to in-frame clones, with some not included. V, J and clone size reflect that table, while D and trimming were determined from the DNA. This sample has 100,000 to 150,000 clones, with more than 70% found just once. The record originates from a study of blood T cell repertoires in COVID-19. As for the study in general: From the United States, Italy and Spain came samples of acute and convalescent COVID-19. T cells, B-cell-depleted T cells, or PBMCs supplied cDNA or gDNA.

This chain uses TRBV6-5 with TRBJ2-1; TRBD1 matches at 8 bases. Sequencing was done on a sample of peripheral blood. This TCR was recovered from a man at least 80 years old with active or convalescent COVID-19. In DNA, the CDR3 is TGTGCCAGCAGCCGGCGGCAGGGGGCTACGAATGAGCAGTTCTTC. Amino acids: CASSRRQGATNEQFF.